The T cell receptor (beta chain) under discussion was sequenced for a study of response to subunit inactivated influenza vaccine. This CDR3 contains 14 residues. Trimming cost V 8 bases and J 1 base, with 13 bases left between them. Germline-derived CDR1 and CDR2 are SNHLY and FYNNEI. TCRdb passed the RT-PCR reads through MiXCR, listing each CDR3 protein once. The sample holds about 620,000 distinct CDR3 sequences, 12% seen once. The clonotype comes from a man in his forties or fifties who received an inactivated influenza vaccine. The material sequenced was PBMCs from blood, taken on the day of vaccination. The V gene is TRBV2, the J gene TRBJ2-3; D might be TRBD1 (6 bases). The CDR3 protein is CASRQDRGTDTQYF. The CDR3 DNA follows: TGTGCCAGCCGGCAGGACAGAGGCACAGATACGCAGTATTTT. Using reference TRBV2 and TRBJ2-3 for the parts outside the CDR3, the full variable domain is EPEVTQTPSHQVTQMGQEVILRCVPISNHLYFYWYRQILGQKVEFLVSFYNNEISEKSEIFDDQFSVERPDGSNFTLKIRSTKLEDSAMYFCASRQDRGTDTQYFGPGTRLTVL.